This TCR beta chain was sequenced during a study of shared clonotypes between healthy human individuals (dated by TCRdb to 2019 to 2021). About the investigation overall: The cohort included a few men and a couple of women between 18 and 49 years of age. To increase sequencing depth and limit assay-specific biases, different laboratories used diverse techniques to prepare libraries and sequence TCR repertoires. Per donor, three plates each were used for CD4 naive and CD4 memory, two for CD8 naive, and one for CD8 memory. Between about 0.9 and 8.9 billion PBMCs per donor were obtained by leukapheresis. The study deeply sequenced blood TCR repertoires of about 5 healthy adults to estimate repertoire size and the extent of clonotype sharing between individuals. Study-level results and caveats: Sharing across a few donors was observed for approximately 5% of naive CD4, over 3% of naive CD8, over 2% of memory CD4, and around 0.4% of memory CD8 clonotypes. Compared with non-shared clonotypes, the clonotypes found in all four sorted-subset donors had higher generation probabilities. Sampling was restricted to blood, and TCR repertoires in tissue are likely to differ from TCR repertoires in blood. Based on pairwise subsampling, the degree of clonotype sharing among donors was expected to be affected by sequencing depth. The small number of donors limited the genetic and exposure-history diversity represented. Naive subsets generally had larger estimated clonotype richness than memory subsets. Even with the large sequencing depth, rarefaction of the sorted-subset datasets indicated that sequencing was incomplete.

TCR CDR3 regions were amplified from genomic DNA by multiplex PCR using the deep immunoSEQ assay. Extracted genomic DNA from each cell subset was distributed evenly across all wells of several immunoSEQ 96-well plates, and each plate was treated as a replicate. Each replicate PCR for sorted subsets received about 200 ng genomic DNA, equal to about 30,000 T cell genomes. Purified libraries were quantified with a Qubit 3.0 fluorometer, sized on a Bioanalyzer 2100, and re-quantified with the KAPA Library Quantification kit. A separate single-read 150-cycle Illumina NextSeq 550 flow cell was used to sequence each immunoSEQ 96-well plate. The original pipeline was this. Because only junctional sequences without quality scores were contained in the immunoSEQ output, filtering matching that applied to full-length reads could not be performed. To assign V/J genes and CDR3, sequences were annotated using PyIR, a Python wrapper for IgBLAST v1.9, with IMGT germline references. Reads were removed for weak V/J assignments (E-value above 1e-6), missing CDR3, stop codons, out-of-frame junctions, or ambiguous translated residues. V3J clonotypes were defined as sequences sharing the same inferred V gene, J gene, and CDR3 amino acid sequence. To compute the percentage overlap between repertoires, the number of shared unique clonotypes was divided by the size of the smaller repertoire. Three approaches were used to assess repertoire richness: RTK rarefaction, the Chao1 estimator, and Recon v2.1 estimates of unobserved clonotypes. Generation probabilities for all TCRbeta clonotypes obtained by the gDNA method from several donors were computed using OLGA. TCRdb obtained this table from immuneACCESS and retained in-frame rearrangements with V and J assigned. These tables miss some clones; where compared with another copy, unresolved V genes account for less than half of the shortfall, and the remainder is unexplained. That table supplies the V and J calls and clone size; D and trimming were determined from the DNA. The sample includes around 1.9 million clones, with approximately 94% observed a single time. The ten largest clones represent roughly 1.7% of the sample.

For the CD8 naive samples, CD45RO-negative cells were positively selected for CCR7, yielding a CD45RA+CCR7+ population from which TemRA cells were excluded. The donors were healthy, HIV-negative adults who had no recently reported acute infections or vaccinations. All donors were Caucasian adults living in Nashville, Tennessee, USA. Blood was collected by leukapheresis, and PBMCs were isolated by Ficoll-Histopaque density gradient centrifugation and then cryopreserved in liquid nitrogen vapor phase. Purity and quantity of every magnetically sorted T cell population were checked by analytical flow cytometry. Genomic DNA was isolated from every sorted fraction and measured by UV absorbance on a Nanodrop 2000c. For this clone: The antigen it binds to is not known. No base quality information exists; no much larger clone differs at one position.

What was sequenced was naive CD8+ T cells from PBMCs. The intended sense of this specimen's cell subset or site label: CD45RA+CCR7+. The sequence derives from a man younger than 30 in good health. Some clones in this sample may be carry-over from other donors' samples.

The bases are TGTGCCAGCAGCCCTCGAGGGGTAAAAATACAAGAGACCCAGTACTTC. It translates to CASSPRGVKIQETQYF. Recombination linked TRBV6-6 to TRBJ2-5; the D gene is perhaps TRBD1 or TRBD2, as each covers 5 bases. The CDR3 runs 16 amino acids, cysteine and phenylalanine included. Only the CDR3 portion is preserved as DNA: 48 bases, with reading frame beginning at the first base. V is clipped by 6 bases and J by 2 bases, and the sequence between their germline boundaries is 19 bases long. The germline V gene (reference sequence) provides CDR1 MNHNY and CDR2 SVGAGI.